This T cell receptor (beta chain) was recorded in a study of OX40 agonist ivuxolimab in advanced cancers. Only in-frame clones appear in the TCRdb table, and some are missing; sequencing was by immunoSEQ multiplex PCR. This table holds about 70,000 clones, approximately 86% found once. The germline V gene has CDR1 SGHTA and CDR2 FQGNSA. This CDR3 has 13 amino acids. V lost 0 bases and J lost 7, with 7 bases in between. About this clone itself: No antigen is known for it.

Study observations and caveats: Among the least clonally expanded were partial responders at 0.1-3.0 mg/kg. At 0.1 to 3.0 mg/kg and by week 6, CD4+ and CD8+ T cells in the blood had expanded clonally.

The gene calls are TRBV7-2 and TRBJ1-5; D is unresolved. The sequence came from an adult with an advanced solid tumor such as melanoma, head and neck, liver or kidney cancer. The sequenced sample was CD4+ or CD8+ T cells sorted from blood, obtained in a trial of the OX40 agonist ivuxolimab. In DNA, the CDR3 is TGTGCCAGCAGCTTAGCATTACAGCAGCCCCAGCATTTT. Translating gives CASSLALQQPQHF.